Each of the 27 T cell receptor beta chains below was sequenced from the same sample in a study of T cell responses to AZD1222 COVID-19 vaccine. Profiling relied on immunoSEQ multiplex PCR, and the TCRdb table lists in-frame clones only, not all of them. The data contain approximately 70,000 clones, just over 85% of them singletons. Sample: peripheral blood, taken on day 0 of AZD1222 vaccination. The receptors derive from an adult in good health.

The chain is built from TRBV29-1 and TRBJ2-5; 8 positions agree with TRBD1. The germline CDR1 and CDR2 sequences are SQVTM and ANQGSEA. The CDR3 covers 16 residues. V lost 6 bases, J lost 1 base, and 13 bases stayed unmatched. The DNA of the CDR3 is TGCAGCGTACTACCAGGGACAGGAGTAATCCAAGAGACCCAGTACTTC. Its protein is CSVLPGTGVIQETQYF.

The chain combines TRBV4-1 with TRBJ1-6; TRBD1 matches at 7 bases. The CDR3 is made up of 15 amino acids. J lost 8 bases, V lost 1 base, and 5 bases had no gene match. The germline V gene encodes CDR1 MGHRA and CDR2 YSYEKL. CDR3 loop: CASSQGQGSDSPLHF. CDR3 sequence (DNA): TGCGCCAGCAGCCAAGGACAGGGTTCGGATTCACCCCTCCACTTT.

The V and J genes are TRBV20-1 and TRBJ2-4, with D uncertain. Germline V CDR1 and CDR2: DFQATT, SNEGSKA (reference sequence). V lost 3 bases to trimming and J lost 7 bases, with 7 bases between them. The CDR3 has 11 residues. The CDR3 region has the DNA TGCAGTGCTAGGAACGGGAACATTCAGTACTTC. Protein product: CSARNGNIQYF.

The chain employs TRBV6-5 and TRBJ2-2; the match to TRBD1 covers 7 bases. The CDR3 has 14 residues. Germline assignment: CDR1 MNHEY and CDR2 SVGAGI. V shed 6 bases, J shed 4 bases, and the junction held 5 bases outside the gene matches. CDR3 sequence: CASRQTGSTGELFF. CDR3 DNA sequence: TGTGCCAGCAGACAGACAGGGAGCACCGGGGAGCTGTTTTTT.

This sequence joins TRBV4-2 and TRBJ2-4; the D gene could be TRBD1 or TRBD2 (5 bases each). The V gene lost 0 bases and the J gene lost 9 bases, with 9 bases spanning the gap. The CDR3 covers 13 residues. Germline loops: CDR1 LGHNA, CDR2 YNFKEQ. CDR3 bases: TGTGCCAGCAGCCAAGACCGGGGCGGCATTCAGTACTTC. Its protein is CASSQDRGGIQYF.

The chain joins TRBV5-5 to TRBJ1-2; a possible D gene is TRBD1 (6 bases). V was pared by 4 bases and J by 0 bases, with 13 bases between. Germline CDR1 SGHKS, CDR2 YYEKEE (reference sequence). The CDR3 covers 15 residues. The CDR3 loop reads CASSGGQTANYGYTF. The DNA of the CDR3 is TGTGCCAGCAGCGGGGGACAAACTGCTAACTATGGCTACACCTTC.

The table lists this clone with a few counts. V is TRBV7-9 and J is TRBJ1-6; the D is unclear. The CDR3 length is 13 residues. Germline lookup yields CDR1 SEHNR and CDR2 FQNEAQ (reference sequence). The V gene lost 5 bases and the J gene lost 9 bases, with 11 bases spanning the gap. The CDR3 reads CASSPLRASPLHF. The CDR3 bases are TGTGCCAGCAGCCCTCTGCGGGCTTCACCCCTCCACTTT.

The chain couples TRBV28 to TRBJ1-2; weak D call: TRBD1 (6 bases). CDR1 and CDR2 (germline): MDHEN, SYDVKM. Trimming cost V 2 bases and J 3 bases, with 16 bases left between them. CDR3 length: 16 amino acids. The CDR3: CASSLIGGEGDYGYTF. In nucleotides, the CDR3 is TGTGCCAGCAGTTTAATAGGGGGGGAAGGGGACTATGGCTACACCTTC.

The chain uses TRBV3-1 (or the pseudogene TRBV3-2) and TRBJ1-1, with TRBD1 matching 7 bases. This CDR3 comprises 15 residues. Germline CDR1 reads LGHDT; CDR2 reads YNNKEL (reference sequence). J gave up 1 base and V 4 bases, and 6 bases lay outside the gene matches. Written as DNA, the CDR3 is TGTGCCAGCAGCCCCAGGGGACAGCCGAACACTGAAGCTTTCTTT. Translated: CASSPRGQPNTEAFF.

This chain connects TRBV5-1 to TRBJ2-2; D is uncertain. Germline-derived CDR1 and CDR2 are SGHRS and YFSETQ. Trimming stripped 0 bases from V and 6 bases from J, with 12 bases between. This CDR3 is built from 15 residues. CDR3 residues: CASSLASQPPGELFF. DNA of the CDR3: TGCGCCAGCAGCTTGGCAAGCCAGCCTCCCGGGGAGCTGTTTTTT. Full variable domain (missing parts from reference TRBV5-1 and TRBJ2-2): KAGVTQTPRYLIKTRGQQVTLSCSPISGHRSVSWYQQTPGQGLQFLFEYFSETQRNKGNFPGRFSGRQFSNSRSEMNVSTLELGDSALYLCASSLASQPPGELFFGEGSRLTVL.

The chain recombines TRBV11-3 with TRBJ2-1, with D hard to call. This CDR3 spans 11 amino acids. Germline assignment: CDR1 SGHNT and CDR2 YENEEA. The V end was cut by 5 bases, the J end by 8 bases, with 7 bases between. For the CDR3, the DNA is TGTGCCAGCAGCCCCGGTGATGAGCAGTTCTTC. Its protein product is CASSPGDEQFF. The full variable domain, completed using reference TRBV11-3 and TRBJ2-1, is EAGVVQSPRYKIIEKKQPVAFWCNPISGHNTLYWYLQNLGQGPELLIRYENEEAVDDSQLPKDRFSAERLKGVDSTLKIQPAELGDSAVYLCASSPGDEQFFGPGTRLTVL.

This chain joins TRBV7-9 and TRBJ2-7; possibly TRBD1 or TRBD2 for D (5 bases each). V shed 2 bases and J shed 4 bases, with 12 bases lying between them. CDR1 is SEHNR and CDR2 is FQNEAQ in the germline V gene (reference sequence). The CDR3 consists of 14 residues. The CDR3 DNA follows: TGTGCCAGCAGCTTATCAGAGGGGCGGTACGAGCAGTACTTC. It specifies CASSLSEGRYEQYF.

This clone was seen more than once but under ten times. The V gene is TRBV9, the J gene TRBJ2-1, with 9 bases that match TRBD2. CDR1 is SGDLS and CDR2 is YYNGEE in the germline V gene. The CDR3 length is 18 residues. The V and J ends lost 0 bases and 0 bases, in that order; junction bases with no gene match: 7. CDR3 DNA sequence: TGTGCCAGCAGCGTAGGGGTGCTAGCGGGGACCTCCTACAATGAGCAGTTCTTC. Protein product: CASSVGVLAGTSYNEQFF.

This clone has a single count. J is TRBJ2-1 and V is TRBV4-3, with D possibly TRBD1 on 5 matching bases. In germline, CDR1 is LGHNA, CDR2 YSLEER. V dropped 0 bases and J dropped 6 bases, with 9 bases sitting between them. The CDR3 sequence is 14 residues long. The chain's CDR3 is CASSQDPQGNEQFF. The CDR3, as DNA: TGCGCCAGCAGCCAAGATCCGCAGGGCAATGAGCAGTTCTTC.

The rearrangement links TRBV11-2 to TRBJ1-4; a weak D match, TRBD1 (6 bases). V shed 0 bases and J shed 8 bases, with 16 bases lying between them. The CDR3 extends over 16 amino acids. Germline-derived CDR1 and CDR2 are SGHAT and FQNNGV. In DNA form, the CDR3 reads TGTGCCAGCAGCTTAGAGATGGGGGCAGGGGTGGAAAAACTGTTTTTT. Its protein product is CASSLEMGAGVEKLFF.

V and J are TRBV29-1 and TRBJ1-1; no reliable D call. V gave up 6 bases and J gave up 1 base, with 12 bases separating them. The germline V gene encodes CDR1 SQVTM and CDR2 ANQGSEA. The CDR3 is made up of 13 amino acids. CDR3 nucleotide sequence: TGCAGCGTAATAATACACAAGAACACTGAAGCTTTCTTT. Protein product: CSVIIHKNTEAFF. Drawing the rest from reference TRBV29-1 and TRBJ1-1, the complete variable domain is SAVISQKPSRDICQRGTSLTIQCQVDSQVTMMFWYRQQPGQSLTLIATANQGSEATYESGFVIDKFPISRPNLTFSTLTVSNMSPEDSSIYLCSVIIHKNTEAFFGQGTRLTVV.

This chain joins TRBV28 and TRBJ2-1, with D maybe TRBD2 (7 bases). V dropped 2 bases and J dropped 4 bases, with 9 bases sitting between them. This CDR3 contains 14 residues. The V gene's germline CDR1 is MDHEN and CDR2 SYDVKM. CDR3 nucleotide sequence: TGTGCCAGCAGTTTAAGGGGGGGTTACAATGAGCAGTTCTTC. It encodes CASSLRGGYNEQFF.

The V gene is TRBV28, the J gene TRBJ1-4, with D possibly matching TRBD1 (6 bases). This CDR3 has 15 residues. The ends were cut back, 4 bases at V and 2 bases at J, with 11 bases in the middle. From germline, CDR1 is MDHEN and CDR2 SYDVKM. The CDR3 coding sequence is TGTGCCAGCAGTTCTCGGACAGATACTAATGAAAAACTGTTTTTT. Encoded protein: CASSSRTDTNEKLFF.

This sequence joins TRBV7-3 and TRBJ1-5, with TRBD1 identical over 9 bases. J lost 11 bases, V lost 2 bases, and 4 bases had no gene match. Germline-derived CDR1 and CDR2 are SGHTA and FQGTGA. The CDR3 covers 13 residues. CDR3: CASSLDGTGSQHF. CDR3 nucleotide sequence: TGTGCCAGCAGCTTAGACGGGACAGGGTCCCAGCATTTT.

The chain links TRBV19 to TRBJ2-1, with a tentative D call TRBD1 (5 bases). CDR1 LNHDA and CDR2 SQIVND come from the germline V gene (reference sequence). Trimming pared 6 bases from V and 7 bases from J, leaving 16 bases between. The CDR3 is 14 residues long. This CDR3 reads CASSLPSGKNEQFF. The CDR3 region has the DNA TGTGCCAGTAGCCTCCCATCAGGGAAGAATGAGCAGTTCTTC.

This chain connects TRBV5-4 to TRBJ1-1; 10 bases align to TRBD1. Per germline, CDR1 SGHNT and CDR2 YYREEE (reference sequence). The CDR3 runs 14 residues. The junction had 8 bases not matched to a gene; V was cut back by 5 bases and J by 7 bases. This CDR3 is CASRVDRGQSEAFF. The CDR3 DNA is TGTGCCAGCAGGGTCGACAGGGGGCAGAGTGAAGCTTTCTTT.

This clone appeared once. This chain joins TRBV28 and TRBJ2-2; no clear D. The ends were cut back, 7 bases at V and 3 bases at J, with 6 bases in the middle. Germline V gene sequence: CDR1 MDHEN, CDR2 SYDVKM. The CDR3 has 12 amino acids. The CDR3 protein is CASIGDTGELFF. For the CDR3, the DNA is TGTGCCAGCATTGGGGACACCGGGGAGCTGTTTTTT.

Only one count was recorded for this clone. For the CDR3, the DNA is TGTGCCAGTGCACAGGGGCGCGGAAACAATCAGCCCCAGCATTTT. Its protein product is CASAQGRGNNQPQHF. J is TRBJ1-5 and V is TRBV19, with TRBD1 matching over 7 bases. The germline gives CDR1 LNHDA, CDR2 SQIVND (reference sequence). Unmatched junction bases numbered 10, after V lost 8 bases and J lost 3 bases. There are 15 residues in the CDR3.

The rearrangement joins TRBV2 to TRBJ2-5; D unresolved. Trimming stripped 5 bases from V and 2 bases from J, with 6 bases between. Germline V CDR1 and CDR2: SNHLY, FYNNEI. The CDR3 extends over 12 amino acids. For the CDR3, the DNA is TGTGCCAGCAGTAGGGCTCAAGAGACCCAGTACTTC. Translated, it gives CASSRAQETQYF.

The rearrangement uses TRBV28 and TRBJ1-4; D is unresolved. V dropped 3 bases and J dropped 7 bases, with 18 bases sitting between them. This CDR3 is built from 16 residues. Per germline, CDR1 MDHEN and CDR2 SYDVKM. For the CDR3, the DNA is TGTGCCAGCAGTTTGTCGGGCGCGAGGTCGGTTGAAAAACTGTTTTTT. As protein: CASSLSGARSVEKLFF.

This sequence joins TRBV6-1 and TRBJ1-1; D is possibly TRBD1 (6 bases). In germline, CDR1 is MNHNS, CDR2 SASEGT. The CDR3 extends over 15 amino acids. Trimming removed 6 bases from V and 3 bases from J, with 17 bases in between. The CDR3 loop is CASRGLQGSDTEAFF. The CDR3 DNA is TGTGCCAGCAGAGGGCTCCAGGGGAGTGACACTGAAGCTTTCTTT.

This chain uses TRBV27 with TRBJ2-6; 7 nucleotides line up with TRBD2. The V segment lost 2 bases and the J segment 2 bases; nucleotides outside the gene matches: 3. The CDR3 spans 16 residues. Germline V CDR1 and CDR2: MNHEY, SMNVEV (reference sequence). CDR3: CASSLLGGAGANVLTF. CDR3 sequence (DNA): TGTGCCAGCAGTTTACTGGGGGGGGCTGGGGCCAACGTCCTGACTTTC.